This T cell receptor beta chain is from a study of T cells in Graves' hyperthyroidism and ophthalmopathy. The study, taken as a whole, reports: Before onset, by a median of approximately 5.9 months, the model predicted ophthalmopathy.

Ophthalmopathy cases scored 3 or more on the Clinical Activity Score and 4 or more on NOSPECS grade, with duration below 3 months. Amplification targeted TCR beta CDR3 regions from RNA transcripts. TCR CDR3 regions were first amplified by RT-PCR with HTBI primers. TCRdb reanalysed the multiplex PCR reads using MiXCR and keeps one entry per CDR3 protein. The data hold 330,000 or so distinct CDR3 sequences, with about a sixth observed a single time. There are many counts of this clonotype. The antigen is not known. Sequencing used blood. The TCR was taken from a woman aged 40 to 55 with Graves' ophthalmopathy.

The DNA for the CDR3 is TGTGCCACCCGACAGCACTACGAGCAGTACTTC. Encoded protein: CATRQHYEQYF. This chain uses TRBV6-5 with TRBJ2-7; D is perhaps TRBD1 (5 bases). The germline V and J ends were trimmed by 10 bases and 3 bases, with 10 bases remaining between them. The CDR3 covers 11 residues. Germline V CDR1 and CDR2: MNHEY, SVGAGI.